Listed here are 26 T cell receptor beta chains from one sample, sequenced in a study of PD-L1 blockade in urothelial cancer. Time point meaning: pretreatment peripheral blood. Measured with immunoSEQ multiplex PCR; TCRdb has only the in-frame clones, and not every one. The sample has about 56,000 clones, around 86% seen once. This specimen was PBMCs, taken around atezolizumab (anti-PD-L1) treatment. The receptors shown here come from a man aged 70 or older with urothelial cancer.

The CDR3 DNA is TGCGCCAGCAGCTACCTCGGGCGGGAGAAGGATGAGCAGTTCTTC. Translation: CASSYLGREKDEQFF. J is TRBJ2-1 and V is TRBV5-1; 7 nucleotides match TRBD2. From germline, CDR1 is SGHRS and CDR2 YFSETQ. The CDR3 totals 15 residues. Germline trimming cut 3 bases from V and 8 bases from J; bases unmatched to any gene: 11.

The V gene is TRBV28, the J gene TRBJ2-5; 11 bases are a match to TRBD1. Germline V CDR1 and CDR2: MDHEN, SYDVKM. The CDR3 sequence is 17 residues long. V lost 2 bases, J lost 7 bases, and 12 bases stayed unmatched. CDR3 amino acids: CASSLIGGTGGTGTQYF. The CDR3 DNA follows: TGTGCCAGCAGTTTAATTGGCGGGACAGGGGGGACCGGGACCCAGTACTTC.

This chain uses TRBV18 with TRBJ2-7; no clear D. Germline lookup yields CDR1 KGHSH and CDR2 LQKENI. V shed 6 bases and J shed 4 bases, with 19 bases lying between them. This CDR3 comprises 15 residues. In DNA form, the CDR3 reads TGTGCCAGCTCGCCCAGAGGTGAGGTTGGGTACGAGCAGTACTTC. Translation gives CASSPRGEVGYEQYF.

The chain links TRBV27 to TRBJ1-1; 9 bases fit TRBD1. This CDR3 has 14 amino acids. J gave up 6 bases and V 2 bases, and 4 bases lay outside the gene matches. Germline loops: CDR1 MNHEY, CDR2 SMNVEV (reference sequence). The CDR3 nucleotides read TGTGCCAGCAGTTTAGGGACAGGGAGTCCTGAAGCTTTCTTT. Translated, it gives CASSLGTGSPEAFF.

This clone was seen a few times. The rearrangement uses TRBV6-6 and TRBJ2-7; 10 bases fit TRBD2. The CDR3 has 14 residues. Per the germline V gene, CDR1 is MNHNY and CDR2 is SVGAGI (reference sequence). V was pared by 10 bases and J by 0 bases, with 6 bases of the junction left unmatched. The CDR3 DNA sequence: TGTGCCACTGCCGGGACTAGCGCCTCCTACGAGCAGTACTTC. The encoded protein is CATAGTSASYEQYF.

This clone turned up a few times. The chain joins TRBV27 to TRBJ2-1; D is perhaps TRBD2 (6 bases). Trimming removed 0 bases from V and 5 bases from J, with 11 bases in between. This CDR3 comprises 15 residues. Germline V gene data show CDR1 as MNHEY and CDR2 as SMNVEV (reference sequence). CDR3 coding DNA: TGTGCCAGCAGTTTATCCGGGAGCAACCACAATGAGCAGTTCTTC. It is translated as CASSLSGSNHNEQFF.

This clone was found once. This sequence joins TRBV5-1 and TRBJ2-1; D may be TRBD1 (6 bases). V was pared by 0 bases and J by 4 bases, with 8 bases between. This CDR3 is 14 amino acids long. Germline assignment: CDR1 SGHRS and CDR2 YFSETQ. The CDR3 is CASSLGTEYNEQFF. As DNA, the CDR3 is TGCGCCAGCAGCTTGGGGACAGAGTACAATGAGCAGTTCTTC.

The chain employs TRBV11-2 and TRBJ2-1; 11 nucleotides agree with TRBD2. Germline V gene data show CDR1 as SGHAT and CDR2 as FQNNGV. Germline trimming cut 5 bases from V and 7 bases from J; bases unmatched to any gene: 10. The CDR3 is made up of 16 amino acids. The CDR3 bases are TGTGCCAGCAGCCCCCGACTAGCGGGAACGGGGAATGAGCAGTTCTTC. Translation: CASSPRLAGTGNEQFF.

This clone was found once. The DNA of the CDR3 is TGTGCCAGCTCACCAGGGACAGGGGCCGACTATGGCTACACCTTC. It specifies CASSPGTGADYGYTF. This sequence joins TRBV18 and TRBJ1-2, with TRBD1 matching over 10 bases. V lost 2 bases to trimming and J lost 3 bases; unmatched junction nucleotides: 3. The CDR3 is 15 amino acids. CDR1 KGHSH and CDR2 LQKENI come from the germline V gene.

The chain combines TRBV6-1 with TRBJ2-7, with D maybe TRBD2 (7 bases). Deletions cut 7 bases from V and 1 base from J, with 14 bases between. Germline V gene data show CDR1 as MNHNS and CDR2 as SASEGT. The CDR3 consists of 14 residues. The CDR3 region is CASTGASGSYEQYF. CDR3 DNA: TGTGCCAGCACAGGGGCTAGCGGTTCCTACGAGCAGTACTTC.

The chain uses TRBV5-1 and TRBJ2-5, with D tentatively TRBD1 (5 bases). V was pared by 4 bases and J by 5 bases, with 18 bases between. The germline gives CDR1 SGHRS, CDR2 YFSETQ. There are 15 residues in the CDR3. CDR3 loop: CASSQGDWAGETQYF. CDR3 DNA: TGCGCCAGCAGCCAGGGTGATTGGGCCGGGGAGACCCAGTACTTC.

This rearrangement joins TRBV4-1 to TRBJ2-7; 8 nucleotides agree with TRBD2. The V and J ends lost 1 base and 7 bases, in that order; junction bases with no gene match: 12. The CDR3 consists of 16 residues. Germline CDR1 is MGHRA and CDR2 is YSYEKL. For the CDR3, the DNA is TGCGCCAGCAGCCAAGGGGCGCGGACGGGAGGGGAGGAGCAGTACTTC. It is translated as CASSQGARTGGEEQYF.

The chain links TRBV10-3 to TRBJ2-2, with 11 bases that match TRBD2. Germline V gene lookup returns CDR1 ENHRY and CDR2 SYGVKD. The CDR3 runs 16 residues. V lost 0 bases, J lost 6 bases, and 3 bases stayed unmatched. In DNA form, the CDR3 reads TGTGCCATCAGTGAGTCTAGCGGGAGGGCCGCCGGGGAGCTGTTTTTT. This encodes CAISESSGRAAGELFF.

The CDR3 DNA sequence: TGCAGCGTACAACAGGCTAGCGGGGTATACAATGAGCAGTTCTTC. Encoded protein: CSVQQASGVYNEQFF. The chain carries TRBV29-1 and TRBJ2-1, with TRBD2 matching over 9 bases. Germline-derived CDR1 and CDR2 are SQVTM and ANQGSEA. Unmatched junction bases numbered 10, after V lost 6 bases and J lost 4 bases. This CDR3 region has 15 residues.

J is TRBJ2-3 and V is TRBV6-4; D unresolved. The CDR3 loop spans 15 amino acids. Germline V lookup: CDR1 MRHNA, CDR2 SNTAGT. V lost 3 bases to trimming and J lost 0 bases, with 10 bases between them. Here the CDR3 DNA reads TGTGCCAGCAGTGAGATCCCGACTAGCACAGATACGCAGTATTTT. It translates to CASSEIPTSTDTQYF.

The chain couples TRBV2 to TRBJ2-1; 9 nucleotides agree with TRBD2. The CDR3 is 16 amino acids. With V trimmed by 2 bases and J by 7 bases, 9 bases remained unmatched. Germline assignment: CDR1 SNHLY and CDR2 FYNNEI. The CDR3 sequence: CASSERGSGGGNEQFF. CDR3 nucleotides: TGTGCCAGCAGTGAAAGGGGTAGCGGGGGAGGGAATGAGCAGTTCTTC. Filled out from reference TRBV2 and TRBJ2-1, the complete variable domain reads EPEVTQTPSHQVTQMGQEVILRCVPISNHLYFYWYRQILGQKVEFLVSFYNNEISEKSEIFDDQFSVERPDGSNFTLKIRSTKLEDSAMYFCASSERGSGGGNEQFFGPGTRLTVL.

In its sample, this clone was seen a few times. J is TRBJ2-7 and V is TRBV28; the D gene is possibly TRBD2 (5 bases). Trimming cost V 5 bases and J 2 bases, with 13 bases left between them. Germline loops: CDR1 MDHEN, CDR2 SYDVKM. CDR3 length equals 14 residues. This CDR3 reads CASSRTRVAYEQYF. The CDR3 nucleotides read TGTGCCAGCAGTCGAACTAGGGTCGCCTACGAGCAGTACTTC.

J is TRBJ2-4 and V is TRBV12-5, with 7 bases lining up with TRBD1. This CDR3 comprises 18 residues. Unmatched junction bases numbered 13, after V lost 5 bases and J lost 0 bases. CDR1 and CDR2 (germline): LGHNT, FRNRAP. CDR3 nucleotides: TGTGCTAGTGGTGCGGACAGGATCCCATCCCTAGCCAAAAACATTCAGTACTTC. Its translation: CASGADRIPSLAKNIQYF.

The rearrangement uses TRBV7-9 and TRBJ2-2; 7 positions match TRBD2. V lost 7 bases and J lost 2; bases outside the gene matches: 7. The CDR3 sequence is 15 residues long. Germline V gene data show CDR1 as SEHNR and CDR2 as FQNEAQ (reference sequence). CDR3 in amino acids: CASKPLADNTGELFF. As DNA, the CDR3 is TGTGCCAGCAAACCCCTAGCGGATAACACCGGGGAGCTGTTTTTT.

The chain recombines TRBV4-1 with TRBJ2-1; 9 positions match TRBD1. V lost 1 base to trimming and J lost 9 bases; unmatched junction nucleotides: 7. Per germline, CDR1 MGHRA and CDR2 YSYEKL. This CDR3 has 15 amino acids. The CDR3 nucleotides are TGCGCCAGCAGCCAAGGGACAGGGGTTTTAGTTGAGCAGTTCTTC. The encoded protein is CASSQGTGVLVEQFF.

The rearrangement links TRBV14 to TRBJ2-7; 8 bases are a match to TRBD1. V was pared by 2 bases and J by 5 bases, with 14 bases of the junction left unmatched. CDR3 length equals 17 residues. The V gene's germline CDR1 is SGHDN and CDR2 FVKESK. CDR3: CASSQSPWTGRFNEQYF. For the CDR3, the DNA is TGTGCCAGCAGCCAAAGCCCTTGGACAGGGAGGTTCAACGAGCAGTACTTC.

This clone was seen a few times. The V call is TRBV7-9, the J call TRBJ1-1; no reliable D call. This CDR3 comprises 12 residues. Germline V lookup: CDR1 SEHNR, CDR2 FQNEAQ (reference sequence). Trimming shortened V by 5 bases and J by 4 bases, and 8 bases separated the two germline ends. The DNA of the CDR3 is TGTGCCAGCAGCCCCGAGAGCACTGAAGCTTTCTTT. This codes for CASSPESTEAFF.

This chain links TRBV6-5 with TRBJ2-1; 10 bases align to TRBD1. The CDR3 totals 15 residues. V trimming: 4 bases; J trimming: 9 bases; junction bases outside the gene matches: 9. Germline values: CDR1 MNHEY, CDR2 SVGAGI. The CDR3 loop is CASSFDRGLGGEQFF. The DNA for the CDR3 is TGTGCCAGCAGTTTCGACAGGGGGCTGGGAGGTGAGCAGTTCTTC.

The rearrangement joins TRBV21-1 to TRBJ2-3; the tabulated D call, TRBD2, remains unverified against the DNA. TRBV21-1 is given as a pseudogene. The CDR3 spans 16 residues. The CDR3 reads CASSKVVEADTDTQYF. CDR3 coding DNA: TGTGCCAGCAGCAAAGTGGTGGAGGCTGACACAGATACGCAGTATTTT.

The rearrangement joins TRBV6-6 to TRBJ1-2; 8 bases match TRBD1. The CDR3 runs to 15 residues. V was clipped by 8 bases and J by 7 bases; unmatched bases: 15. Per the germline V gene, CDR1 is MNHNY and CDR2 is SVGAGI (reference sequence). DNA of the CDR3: TGTGCCAGCCAGCCCAGGGGGCGAAACACGGGTGGCTACACCTTC. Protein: CASQPRGRNTGGYTF.

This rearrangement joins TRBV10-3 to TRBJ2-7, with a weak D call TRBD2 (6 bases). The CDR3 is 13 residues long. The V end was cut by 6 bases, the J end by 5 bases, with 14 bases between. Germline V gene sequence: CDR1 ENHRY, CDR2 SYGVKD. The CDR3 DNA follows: TGTGCCATCAGAGGCGGAGGGGACCACGAGCAGTACTTC. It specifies CAIRGGGDHEQYF.